This T cell receptor beta chain stems from a study of cytomegalovirus exposure and HLA in healthy donors. Overall study results and limits: As confirmed in vitro, a few CMV-associated chains were specific for CMV antigens. Presence/absence analysis assumed near-uniform sequencing depth across donors. A later analysis reportedly found fewer N-insertions in an Asian-associated ancestry cluster than the approximately 670-donor mean.

Per germline, CDR1 MNHNY and CDR2 SVGAGI (reference sequence). J lost 5 bases, V lost 6 bases, and 10 bases had no gene match. The CDR3 is 16 residues long. Vbeta (60) and Jbeta (13) primers were used in the PCR. Method: immunoSEQ multiplex PCR; TCRdb's copy keeps in-frame clones and lacks some. Among 110,000 or so clones listed, roughly 76% were seen once. This clone was seen only a few times. Its matching antigen is unknown. Healthy bone marrow donors made up the donor group. The chain combines TRBV6-6 with TRBJ2-5; 12 nucleotides align to TRBD2. The sequenced sample was PBMCs. The TCR sequence derives from a man aged 50-59 years in good health and CMV-seropositive. CDR3 in amino acids: CASSPPTSGGRETQYF. The DNA of the CDR3 is TGTGCCAGCAGCCCTCCAACTAGCGGGGGGAGGGAGACCCAGTACTTC.